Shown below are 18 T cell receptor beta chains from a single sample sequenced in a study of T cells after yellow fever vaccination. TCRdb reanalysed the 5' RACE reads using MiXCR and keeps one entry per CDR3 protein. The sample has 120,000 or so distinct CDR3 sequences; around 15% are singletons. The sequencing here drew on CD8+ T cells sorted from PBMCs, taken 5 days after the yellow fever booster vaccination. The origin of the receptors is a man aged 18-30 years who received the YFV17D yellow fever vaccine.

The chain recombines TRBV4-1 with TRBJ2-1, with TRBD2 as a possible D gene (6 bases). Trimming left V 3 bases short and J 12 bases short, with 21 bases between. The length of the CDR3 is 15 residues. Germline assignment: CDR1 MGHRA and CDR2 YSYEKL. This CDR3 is CASSQWTGVKLGQFF. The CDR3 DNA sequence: TGCGCCAGCAGCCAGTGGACGGGGGTAAAGCTGGGGCAGTTCTTC.

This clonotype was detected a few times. The CDR3 nucleotides read TGTGCCAGCAGCTTAGAGGGCCCTGGGGGGCAGTACTTC. It encodes CASSLEGPGGQYF. The chain employs TRBV11-2 and TRBJ2-7; D possibly uses TRBD1 or TRBD2 (5 bases each). With 0 bases removed from V and 9 bases from J, the gap between germline ends came to 12 bases. Germline loops: CDR1 SGHAT, CDR2 FQNNGV. This CDR3 contains 13 residues.

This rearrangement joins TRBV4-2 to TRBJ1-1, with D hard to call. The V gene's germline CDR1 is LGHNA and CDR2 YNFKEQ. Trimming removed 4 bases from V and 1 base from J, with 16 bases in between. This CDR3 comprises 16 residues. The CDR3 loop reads CASSRIITTENTEAFF. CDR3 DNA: TGTGCCAGCAGCCGAATTATAACGACGGAGAACACTGAAGCTTTCTTT.

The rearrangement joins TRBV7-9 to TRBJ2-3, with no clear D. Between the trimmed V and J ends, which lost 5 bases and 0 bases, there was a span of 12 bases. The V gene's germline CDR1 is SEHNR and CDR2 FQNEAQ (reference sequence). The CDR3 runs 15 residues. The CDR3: CASSETSSSTDTQYF. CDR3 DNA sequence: TGTGCCAGCAGCGAGACTTCCTCTAGCACAGATACGCAGTATTTT.

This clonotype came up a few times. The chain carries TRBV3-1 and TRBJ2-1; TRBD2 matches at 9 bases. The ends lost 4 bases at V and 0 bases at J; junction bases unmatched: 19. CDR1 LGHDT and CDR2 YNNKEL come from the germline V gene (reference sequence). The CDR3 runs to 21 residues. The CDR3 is CASSPVLLLERGVNSYNEQFF. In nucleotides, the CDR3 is TGTGCCAGCAGCCCCGTACTCTTGCTCGAGCGGGGGGTAAACTCCTACAATGAGCAGTTCTTC.

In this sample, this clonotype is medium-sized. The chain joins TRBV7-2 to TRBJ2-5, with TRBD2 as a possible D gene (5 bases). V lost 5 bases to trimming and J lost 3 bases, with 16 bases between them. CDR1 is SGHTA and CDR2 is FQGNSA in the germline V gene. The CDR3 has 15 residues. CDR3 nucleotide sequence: TGTGCCAGCAGCCCCCGCCCGAGAGGGAAAGAGACCCAGTACTTC. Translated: CASSPRPRGKETQYF.

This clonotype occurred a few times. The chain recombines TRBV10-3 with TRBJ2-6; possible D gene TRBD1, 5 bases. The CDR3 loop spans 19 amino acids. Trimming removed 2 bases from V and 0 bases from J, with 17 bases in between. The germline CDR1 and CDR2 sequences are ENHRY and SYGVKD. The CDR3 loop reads CAISEPASTVDSGANVLTF. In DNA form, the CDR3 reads TGTGCCATCAGTGAGCCAGCTTCGACAGTTGACTCTGGGGCCAACGTCCTGACTTTC.

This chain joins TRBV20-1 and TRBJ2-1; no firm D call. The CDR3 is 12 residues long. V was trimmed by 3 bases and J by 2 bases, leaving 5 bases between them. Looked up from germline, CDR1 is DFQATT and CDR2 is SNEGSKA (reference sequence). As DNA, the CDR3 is TGCAGTGCTAGTAGGGCCTACAATGAGCAGTTCTTC. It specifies CSASRAYNEQFF.

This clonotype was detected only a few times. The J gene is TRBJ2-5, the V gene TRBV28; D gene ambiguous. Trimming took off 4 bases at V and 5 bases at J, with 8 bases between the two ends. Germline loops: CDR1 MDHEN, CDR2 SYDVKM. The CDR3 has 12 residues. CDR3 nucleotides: TGTGCCAGCAGTTATATACGGGAGACCCAGTACTTC. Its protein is CASSYIRETQYF. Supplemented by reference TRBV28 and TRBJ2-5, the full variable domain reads DVKVTQSSRYLVKRTGEKVFLECVQDMDHENMFWYRQDPGLGLRLIYFSYDVKMKEKGDIPEGYSVSREKKERFSLILESASTNQTSMYLCASSYIRETQYFGPGTRLLVL.

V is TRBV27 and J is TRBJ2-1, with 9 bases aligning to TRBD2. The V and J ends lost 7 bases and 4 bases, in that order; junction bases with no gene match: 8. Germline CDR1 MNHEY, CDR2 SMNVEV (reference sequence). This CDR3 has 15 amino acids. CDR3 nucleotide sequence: TGTGCCAGCACCAGCGGGGGGCCAGAATACAATGAGCAGTTCTTC. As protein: CASTSGGPEYNEQFF.

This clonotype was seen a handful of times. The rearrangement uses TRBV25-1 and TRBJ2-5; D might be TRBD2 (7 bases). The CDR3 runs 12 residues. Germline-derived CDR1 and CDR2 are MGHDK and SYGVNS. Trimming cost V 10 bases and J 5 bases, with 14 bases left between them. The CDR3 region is CATGGGTETQYF. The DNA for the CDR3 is TGTGCCACGGGCGGGGGCACGGAGACCCAGTACTTC.

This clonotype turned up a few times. CDR3 in DNA: TGTGCCAGCAGTTTGCTCCTGGGGAACACTGAAGCTTTCTTT. Protein sequence: CASSLLLGNTEAFF. This rearrangement joins TRBV27 to TRBJ1-1; D remains ambiguous. The CDR3 totals 14 residues. The germline gives CDR1 MNHEY, CDR2 SMNVEV (reference sequence). V gave up 3 bases and J gave up 1 base, with 9 bases separating them.

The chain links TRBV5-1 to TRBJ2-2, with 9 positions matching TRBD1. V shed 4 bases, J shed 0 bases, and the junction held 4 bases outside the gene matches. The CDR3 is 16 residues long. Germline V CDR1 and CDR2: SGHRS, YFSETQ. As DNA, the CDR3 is TGCGCCAGCAGCCCATGGACAGGGGCGAACACCGGGGAGCTGTTTTTT. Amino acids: CASSPWTGANTGELFF.

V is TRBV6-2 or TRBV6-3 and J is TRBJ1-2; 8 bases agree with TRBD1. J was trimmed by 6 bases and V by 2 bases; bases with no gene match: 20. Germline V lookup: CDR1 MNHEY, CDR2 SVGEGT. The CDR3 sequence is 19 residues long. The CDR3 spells CASSYPLLAPGQEAHGYTF. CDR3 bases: TGTGCCAGCAGTTACCCGCTCCTCGCTCCGGGACAGGAGGCTCATGGCTACACCTTC.

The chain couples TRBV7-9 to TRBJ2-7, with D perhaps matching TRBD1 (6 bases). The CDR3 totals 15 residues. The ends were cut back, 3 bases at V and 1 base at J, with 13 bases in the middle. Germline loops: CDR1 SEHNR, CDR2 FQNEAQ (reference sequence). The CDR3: CASSFGQTTSYEQYF. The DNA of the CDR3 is TGTGCCAGCAGCTTCGGACAGACGACATCCTACGAGCAGTACTTC.

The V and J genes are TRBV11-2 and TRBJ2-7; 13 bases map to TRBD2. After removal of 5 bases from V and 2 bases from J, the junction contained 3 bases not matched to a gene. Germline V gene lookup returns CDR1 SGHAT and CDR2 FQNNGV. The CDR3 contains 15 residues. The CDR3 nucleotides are TGTGCCAGCAGCAGGACTAGCGGGGGAGCCTACGAGCAGTACTTC. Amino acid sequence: CASSRTSGGAYEQYF.

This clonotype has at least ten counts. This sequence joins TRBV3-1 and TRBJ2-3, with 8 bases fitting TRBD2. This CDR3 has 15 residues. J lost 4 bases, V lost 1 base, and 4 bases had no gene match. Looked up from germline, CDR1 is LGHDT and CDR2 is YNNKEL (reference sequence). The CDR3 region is CASSQAGGPADTQYF. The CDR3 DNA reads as TGTGCCAGCAGCCAAGCGGGGGGGCCTGCAGATACGCAGTATTTT.

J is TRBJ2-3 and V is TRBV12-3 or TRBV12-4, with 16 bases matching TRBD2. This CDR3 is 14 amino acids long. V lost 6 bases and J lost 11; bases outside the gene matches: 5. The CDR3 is CASSGTSGGDEQYF. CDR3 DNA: TGTGCCAGCAGCGGGACTAGCGGGGGGGATGAGCAGTATTTT.